This paragraph reports one TCR beta chain. No antigen is known for it. Other DNA variants within this sample encode the same CDR3. The sample comes from a study of shared clonotypes between healthy human individuals. Overall study findings and caveats: About 5.2% was the fraction of naive CD4 clonotypes found shared across a few donors. Limited genetic and exposure-history diversity came from having few donors. Across subsets, estimated richness was generally greater for naive than for memory populations.

This CDR3 comprises 13 residues. Between the trimmed V and J ends, which lost 2 bases and 3 bases, there was a span of 7 bases. CDR1 and CDR2 from the germline V gene are KGHSH and LQKENI. Several immunoSEQ plates held equal portions of the genomic DNA taken from each subset. Some clones are missing from TCRdb's copy, which holds only in-frame ones; the method was immunoSEQ multiplex PCR. Among over 950,000 clones, roughly 77% were seen once, and the ten largest hold over 0.8%. The specimen sequenced was memory CD4+ T cells from PBMCs. The subset: CD45RA-negative fraction. The gene calls are TRBV18 and TRBJ1-1; D gene uncertain. This sequence was found in a man younger than 35 in good health. Some clones in this sample may be carry-over from other donors' samples. The CDR3 protein is CASSPTLDTEAFF. Here the CDR3 DNA reads TGTGCCAGCTCACCAACTTTGGACACTGAAGCTTTCTTT.